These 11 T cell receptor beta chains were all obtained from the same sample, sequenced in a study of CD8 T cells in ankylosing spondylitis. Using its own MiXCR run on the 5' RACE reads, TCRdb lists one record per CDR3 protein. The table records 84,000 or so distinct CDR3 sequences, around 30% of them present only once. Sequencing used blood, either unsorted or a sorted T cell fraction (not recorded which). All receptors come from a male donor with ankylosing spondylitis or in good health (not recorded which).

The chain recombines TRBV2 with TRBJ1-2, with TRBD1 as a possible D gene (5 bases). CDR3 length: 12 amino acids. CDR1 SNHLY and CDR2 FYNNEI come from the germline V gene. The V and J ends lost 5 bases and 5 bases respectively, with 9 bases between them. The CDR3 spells CASSQRQYGYTF. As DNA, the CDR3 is TGTGCCAGCAGTCAGAGACAGTATGGCTACACCTTC.

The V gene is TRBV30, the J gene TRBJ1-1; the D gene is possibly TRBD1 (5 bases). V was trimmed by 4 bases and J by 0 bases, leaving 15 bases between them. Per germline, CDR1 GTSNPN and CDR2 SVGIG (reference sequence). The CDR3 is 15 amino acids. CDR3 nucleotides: TGTGCCTGGAAGGGGCGGCGGGGAATGAACACTGAAGCTTTCTTT. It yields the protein CAWKGRRGMNTEAFF. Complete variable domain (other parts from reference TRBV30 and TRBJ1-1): SQTIHQWPATLVQPVGSPLSLECTVEGTSNPNLYWYRQAAGRGLQLLFYSVGIGQISSEVPQNLSASRPQDRQFILSSKKLLLSDSGFYLCAWKGRRGMNTEAFFGQGTRLTVV.

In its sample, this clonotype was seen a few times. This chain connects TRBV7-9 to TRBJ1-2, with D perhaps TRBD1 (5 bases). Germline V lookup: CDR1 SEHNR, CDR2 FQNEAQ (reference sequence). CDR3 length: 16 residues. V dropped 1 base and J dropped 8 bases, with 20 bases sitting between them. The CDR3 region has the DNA TGTGCCAGCAGCTTAGTCGGCAGGGAGGATTCGGAGGGCTACACCTTC. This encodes CASSLVGREDSEGYTF.

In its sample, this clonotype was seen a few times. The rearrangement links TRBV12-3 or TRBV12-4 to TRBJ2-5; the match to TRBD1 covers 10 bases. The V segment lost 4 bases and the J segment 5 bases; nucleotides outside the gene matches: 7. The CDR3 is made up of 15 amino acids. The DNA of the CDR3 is TGTGCCAGCAGTTCGACAGGGGGCGACCGGGAGACCCAGTACTTC. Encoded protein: CASSSTGGDRETQYF.

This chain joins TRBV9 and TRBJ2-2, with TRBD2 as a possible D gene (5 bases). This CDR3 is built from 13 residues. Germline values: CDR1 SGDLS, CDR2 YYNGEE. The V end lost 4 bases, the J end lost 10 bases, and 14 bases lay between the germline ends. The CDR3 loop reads CASSPGVTKELFF. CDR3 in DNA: TGTGCCAGCAGCCCTGGGGTGACTAAGGAGCTGTTTTTT.

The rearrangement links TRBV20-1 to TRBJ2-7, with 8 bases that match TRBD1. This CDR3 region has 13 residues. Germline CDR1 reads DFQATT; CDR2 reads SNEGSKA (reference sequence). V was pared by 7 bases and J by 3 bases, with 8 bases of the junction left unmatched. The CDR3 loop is CSGSARGRYEQYF. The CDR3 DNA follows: TGCAGTGGGTCGGCCAGGGGGCGCTACGAGCAGTACTTC.

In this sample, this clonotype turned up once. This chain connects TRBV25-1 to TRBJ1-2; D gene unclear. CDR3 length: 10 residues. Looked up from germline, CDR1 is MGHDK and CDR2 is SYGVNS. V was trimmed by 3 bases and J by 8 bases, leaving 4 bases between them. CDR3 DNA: TGTGCCAGCAGTGAGGGGGGCTACACCTTC. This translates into CASSEGGYTF.

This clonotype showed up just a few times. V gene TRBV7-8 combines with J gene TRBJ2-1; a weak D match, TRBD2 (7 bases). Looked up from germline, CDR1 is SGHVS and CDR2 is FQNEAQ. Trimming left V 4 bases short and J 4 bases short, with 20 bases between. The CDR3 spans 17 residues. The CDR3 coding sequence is TGTGCCAGCAGCTCGTTGGAGGGGGACTACCCATACAATGAGCAGTTCTTC. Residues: CASSSLEGDYPYNEQFF.

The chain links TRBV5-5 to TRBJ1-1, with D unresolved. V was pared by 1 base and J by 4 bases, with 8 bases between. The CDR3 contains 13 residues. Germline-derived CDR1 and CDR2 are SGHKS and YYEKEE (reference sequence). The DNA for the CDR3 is TGTGCCAGCAGCTTGATTGGTGGCACTGAAGCTTTCTTT. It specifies CASSLIGGTEAFF.

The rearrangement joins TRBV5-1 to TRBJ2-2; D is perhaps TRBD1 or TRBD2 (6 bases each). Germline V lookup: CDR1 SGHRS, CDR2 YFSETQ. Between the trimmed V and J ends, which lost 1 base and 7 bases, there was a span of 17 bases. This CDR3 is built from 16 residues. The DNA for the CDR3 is TGCGCCAGCAGCTTGACGGGGGCGACCCTCAGCGGGGAGCTGTTTTTT. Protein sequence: CASSLTGATLSGELFF. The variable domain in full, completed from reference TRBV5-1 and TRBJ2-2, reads KAGVTQTPRYLIKTRGQQVTLSCSPISGHRSVSWYQQTPGQGLQFLFEYFSETQRNKGNFPGRFSGRQFSNSRSEMNVSTLELGDSALYLCASSLTGATLSGELFFGEGSRLTVL.

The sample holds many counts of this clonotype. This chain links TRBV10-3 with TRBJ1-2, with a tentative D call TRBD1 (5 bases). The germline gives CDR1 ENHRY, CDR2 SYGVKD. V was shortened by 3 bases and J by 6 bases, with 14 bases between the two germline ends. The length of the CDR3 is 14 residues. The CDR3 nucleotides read TGTGCCATCAGTGATAACGCAGGGCCAGATGGCTACACCTTC. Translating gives CAISDNAGPDGYTF.